These 18 T cell receptor beta chains originate from one sample sequenced in a study of somatic mutations in cytotoxic T cells in rheumatoid arthritis. TCRdb keeps only in-frame clones here, not all; method: immunoSEQ multiplex PCR. The sample has 2,000 to 3,000 clones, 85% seen once. The material sequenced was CD8+ T cells sorted from blood. The receptors here all came from an older woman with rheumatoid arthritis.

V and J are TRBV30 and TRBJ2-5; tentative D call: TRBD2 (6 bases). Deletions cut 6 bases from V and 5 bases from J, with 19 bases between. Germline values: CDR1 GTSNPN, CDR2 SVGIG (reference sequence). The CDR3 spans 14 residues. CDR3 residues: CACIKGGSWETQYF. CDR3 DNA: TGTGCCTGCATTAAAGGAGGGAGTTGGGAGACCCAGTACTTC.

V is TRBV28 and J is TRBJ1-5; TRBD1 agrees at 8 bases. The CDR3 has 14 residues. J was trimmed by 5 bases and V by 7 bases; bases with no gene match: 7. The V gene's germline CDR1 is MDHEN and CDR2 SYDVKM. The CDR3 bases are TGTGCCAGCATAAGACAGGGGCCCCATCAGCCCCAGCATTTT. Protein product: CASIRQGPHQPQHF.

The chain has TRBV6-6 and TRBJ2-3; D not certain. CDR3 length: 13 residues. Germline loops: CDR1 MNHNY, CDR2 SVGAGI (reference sequence). Trimming removed 6 bases at V and 4 bases at J, with 11 bases between. CDR3 in DNA: TGTGCCAGCAGAACTGAGGCTTCAGATACGCAGTATTTT. Amino acid sequence: CASRTEASDTQYF.

The chain carries TRBV2 and TRBJ2-5; TRBD2 is a possible D gene (5 bases). Germline V CDR1 and CDR2: SNHLY, FYNNEI. The CDR3 length is 14 residues. The V end lost 8 bases, the J end lost 5 bases, and 18 bases lay between the germline ends. The CDR3 nucleotides are TGTGCCAGCTACCGTCGGGGTGGGGATGAGACCCAGTACTTC. Its protein is CASYRRGGDETQYF.

This clone showed up just a few times. This sequence joins TRBV2 and TRBJ1-4; a possible D gene is TRBD1 (6 bases). Trimming shortened V by 5 bases and J by 12 bases, and 16 bases separated the two germline ends. Germline lookup yields CDR1 SNHLY and CDR2 FYNNEI. The CDR3 covers 13 residues. CDR3 sequence (DNA): TGTGCCAGCAGTAATTCCAGGGGAGGGGAACTGTTTTTT. Its protein product is CASSNSRGGELFF.

The chain carries TRBV6-6 and TRBJ2-1; a weak D match, TRBD2 (5 bases). Germline values: CDR1 MNHNY, CDR2 SVGAGI (reference sequence). V lost 2 bases to trimming and J lost 10 bases, with 9 bases between them. This CDR3 is 12 amino acids long. CDR3 DNA sequence: TGTGCCAGCAGTTACGCTAGCCTAGAGCAGTTCTTC. Amino acid sequence: CASSYASLEQFF.

This clone showed up just a few times. V and J are TRBV19 and TRBJ2-5, with 7 bases aligning to TRBD2. CDR1 and CDR2 (germline): LNHDA, SQIVND (reference sequence). CDR3 length: 15 residues. The trim removed 7 bases at V and 5 bases at J, leaving 13 bases unmatched. Here the CDR3 reads CASTSLEAGLETQYF. The CDR3 DNA follows: TGTGCCAGTACCTCCCTTGAAGCGGGACTGGAGACCCAGTACTTC. Using reference TRBV19 and TRBJ2-5 for the parts outside the CDR3, the full variable domain is DGGITQSPKYLFRKEGQNVTLSCEQNLNHDAMYWYRQDPGQGLRLIYYSQIVNDFQKGDIAEGYSVSREKKESFPLTVTSAQKNPTAFYLCASTSLEAGLETQYFGPGTRLLVL.

The chain couples TRBV5-1 to TRBJ1-6, with D unresolved. The CDR3 length is 14 residues. V was clipped by 4 bases and J by 7 bases, with 12 bases between them. Looked up from germline, CDR1 is SGHRS and CDR2 is YFSETQ. The CDR3 DNA sequence: TGCGCCAGCAGCGGCACGCTGGAGAATTCACCCCTCCACTTT. Amino acids: CASSGTLENSPLHF.

The genes are TRBV28 and TRBJ2-7, with D possibly being TRBD1 (6 bases). Trimming removed 6 bases at V and 5 bases at J, with 14 bases between. Germline CDR1 reads MDHEN; CDR2 reads SYDVKM. CDR3 length equals 13 residues. In DNA, the CDR3 is TGTGCCAGCAGATCGGCAGGGGAGCACGAGCAGTACTTC. Amino acid sequence: CASRSAGEHEQYF.

This sequence joins TRBV5-8 and TRBJ2-1, with TRBD2 matching 9 bases. The CDR3 spans 19 residues. CDR1 is SGHTS and CDR2 is YDEGEE in the germline V gene. Unmatched junction bases numbered 16, after V lost 0 bases and J lost 6 bases. The CDR3 is CASSLEDLAGPRRANEQFF. The DNA of the CDR3 is TGTGCCAGCAGCTTGGAGGACCTAGCGGGACCTAGGAGGGCCAATGAGCAGTTCTTC.

Notes on this clone: An end of the junction does not agree with germline; a read error may underlie this. The chain uses TRBV5-4 and TRBJ2-1; 9 nucleotides line up with TRBD2. The CDR3 is 14 amino acids. Germline CDR1 reads SGHNT; CDR2 reads YYREEE (reference sequence). The CDR3 DNA reads as TGTGCCAGCAGCTTGGGACTAGCGGCCCGAGCGGGGGTCTTC. Translated, it gives CASSLGLAARAGVF.

The chain recombines TRBV29-1 with TRBJ2-7, with D possibly TRBD1 on 6 matching bases. Germline V gene lookup returns CDR1 SQVTM and CDR2 ANQGSEA. V lost 7 bases, J lost 3 bases, and 19 bases lay in between. The CDR3 loop spans 14 amino acids. The DNA of the CDR3 is TGCAGCGCCACCTCACAGGGTCAGGTCTACGAGCAGTACTTC. Its translation is CSATSQGQVYEQYF.

CDR3 coding DNA: TGTGCCACCAGCAGAGATTTGGGACAGGGGACCGGGGAGCTGTTTTTT. Its protein product is CATSRDLGQGTGELFF. The chain couples TRBV15 to TRBJ2-2, with TRBD1 matching over 10 bases. V lost 0 bases, J lost 5 bases, and 3 bases stayed unmatched. Germline V CDR1 and CDR2: LNHNV, YYDKDF (reference sequence). This CDR3 is 16 amino acids long.

V usage is TRBV6-6 and J usage is TRBJ2-2; TRBD2 agrees at 7 bases. Germline values: CDR1 MNHNY, CDR2 SVGAGI (reference sequence). V was pared by 0 bases and J by 7 bases, with 2 bases of the junction left unmatched. The CDR3 has 14 amino acids. The CDR3 region is CASSYSPGGGELFF. CDR3 in DNA: TGTGCCAGCAGTTACTCGCCGGGAGGCGGGGAGCTGTTTTTT.

CDR3 nucleotide sequence: TGCGCCAGCAGCCAAGATACGGGGGTCCCAGATACGCAGTATTTT. This sequence encodes CASSQDTGVPDTQYF. The V and J genes are TRBV4-1 and TRBJ2-3; tentatively, D is TRBD2 (6 bases). V lost 0 bases, J lost 4 bases, and 11 bases lay in between. Germline CDR1 and CDR2: MGHRA and YSYEKL. The CDR3 extends over 15 amino acids.

The chain combines TRBV5-1 with TRBJ2-1; D is unclear. V lost 0 bases and J lost 7, with 5 bases in between. The CDR3 covers 12 residues. The germline CDR1 and CDR2 sequences are SGHRS and YFSETQ. The CDR3 is CASSLEANEQFF. CDR3 bases: TGCGCCAGCAGCTTGGAAGCGAATGAGCAGTTCTTC.

As to this clone: One end of the junction fails to match germline, which may point to a read error. The V call is TRBV7-7, the J call TRBJ2-1, with 7 bases aligning to TRBD2. The germline V gene encodes CDR1 SSHAT and CDR2 FNYEAQ (reference sequence). The CDR3 extends over 13 amino acids. In nucleotides, the CDR3 is TGTGCTAGCAGTAGAGGACTAGGGAATGAGCAGTTCTTC. It specifies CASSRGLGNEQFF.

The chain couples TRBV19 to TRBJ2-1; tentative D call: TRBD2 (5 bases). This CDR3 is built from 14 residues. The V and J ends lost 4 bases and 6 bases respectively, with 13 bases between them. Germline V gene sequence: CDR1 LNHDA, CDR2 SQIVND (reference sequence). CDR3 in amino acids: CASSRQEVFNEQFF. The CDR3 nucleotides read TGTGCCAGTAGTAGGCAGGAGGTGTTCAATGAGCAGTTCTTC.